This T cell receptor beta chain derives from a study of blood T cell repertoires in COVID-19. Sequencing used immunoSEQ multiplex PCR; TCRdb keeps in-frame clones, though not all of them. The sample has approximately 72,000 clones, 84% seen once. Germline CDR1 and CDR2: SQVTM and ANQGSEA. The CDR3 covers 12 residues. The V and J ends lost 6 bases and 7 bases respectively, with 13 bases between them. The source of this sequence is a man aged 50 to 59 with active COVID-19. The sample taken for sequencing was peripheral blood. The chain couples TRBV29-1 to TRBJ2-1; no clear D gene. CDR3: CSVESRVNEQFF. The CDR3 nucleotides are TGCAGCGTGGAGAGTCGGGTAAATGAGCAGTTCTTC.